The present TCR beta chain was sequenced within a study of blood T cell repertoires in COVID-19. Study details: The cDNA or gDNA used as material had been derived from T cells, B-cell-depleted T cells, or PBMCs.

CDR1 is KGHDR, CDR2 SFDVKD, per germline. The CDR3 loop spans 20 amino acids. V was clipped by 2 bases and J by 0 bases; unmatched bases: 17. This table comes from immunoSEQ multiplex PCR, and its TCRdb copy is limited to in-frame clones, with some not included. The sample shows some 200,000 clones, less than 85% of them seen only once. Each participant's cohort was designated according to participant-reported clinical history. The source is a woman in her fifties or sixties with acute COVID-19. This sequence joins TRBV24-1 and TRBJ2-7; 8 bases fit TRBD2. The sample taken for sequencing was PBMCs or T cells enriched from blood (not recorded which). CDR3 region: CATSDSRLAGGPRSSYEQYV. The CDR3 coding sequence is TGTGCCACCAGTGATTCCCGACTTGCGGGGGGCCCCCGTAGCTCCTACGAGCAGTACGTC.